The 21 T cell receptor beta chains listed next were all sequenced from one sample in a study of regulatory T cells in long-lasting Graves disease. The time point was: newly diagnosed GD, antithyroid drugs for less than 3 months. PBMC-extracted RNA yielded the TCR library. HTBI primers from iRepertoire and Arm-PCR of CDR3 regions yielded the TCR beta libraries. TCRdb ran MiXCR on the multiplex PCR reads and lists one entry per CDR3 protein. In the table there are roughly 400,000 distinct CDR3 sequences, 15% of which are singletons. The sample was also reused in another study, on T cells in Graves' hyperthyroidism and ophthalmopathy.

Sample: peripheral blood mononuclear cells (PBMCs), taken at new diagnosis, from a patient treated with antithyroid drugs. The receptors come from a woman between 40 and 55 years old with Graves disease.

The chain couples TRBV6-1 to TRBJ1-1, with 7 positions matching TRBD1. V dropped 10 bases and J dropped 5; count of bases not matched to a gene: 10. Germline V gives CDR1 MNHNS, CDR2 SASEGT. The CDR3 has 13 amino acids. The CDR3 protein is CATDRQGETEAFF. CDR3 bases: TGTGCCACCGACCGACAGGGCGAGACTGAAGCTTTCTTT.

In its sample, this clonotype was seen many times. This sequence joins TRBV7-2 and TRBJ2-5; 10 bases align to TRBD1. V gave up 5 bases and J gave up 5 bases; unmatched junction bases: 2. CDR1 and CDR2 (germline): SGHTA, FQGNSA. The CDR3 is made up of 13 amino acids. DNA for the CDR3: TGTGCCAGCAGCCGGACAGGGGGTGAGACCCAGTACTTC. Translated: CASSRTGGETQYF.

This clonotype was counted a few times. The V and J genes are TRBV27 and TRBJ1-4; 7 nucleotides line up with TRBD1. Per the germline V gene, CDR1 is MNHEY and CDR2 is SMNVEV (reference sequence). CDR3 size: 15 residues. J was trimmed by 0 bases and V by 5 bases; bases with no gene match: 3. CDR3 sequence (DNA): TGTGCCAGCAGTACTCAGGGGGCAACTAATGAAAAACTGTTTTTT. Translated: CASSTQGATNEKLFF.

The CDR3 nucleotides are TGTGCCAGCAGCATAGGGACTAGCGGGAGCCATGAGCAGTTCTTC. Translated: CASSIGTSGSHEQFF. The chain joins TRBV9 to TRBJ2-1, with 14 bases that match TRBD2. This CDR3 contains 15 residues. The germline V gene has CDR1 SGDLS and CDR2 YYNGEE. After removal of 4 bases from V and 8 bases from J, the junction contained 5 bases not matched to a gene.

This clonotype has only a few counts. The V and J genes are TRBV7-9 and TRBJ1-2, with D perhaps TRBD1 (5 bases). Trimming shortened V by 0 bases and J by 2 bases, and 7 bases separated the two germline ends. The CDR3 extends over 14 amino acids. From germline, CDR1 is SEHNR and CDR2 FQNEAQ (reference sequence). CDR3 sequence: CASSLAAGNYGYTF. CDR3 DNA sequence: TGTGCCAGCAGCTTAGCCGCAGGGAACTATGGCTACACCTTC. The entire variable domain, with the rest obtained from reference TRBV7-9 and TRBJ1-2, is as follows: DTGVSQNPRHKITKRGQNVTFRCDPISEHNRLYWYRQTLGQGPEFLTYFQNEAQLEKSRLLSDRFSAERPKGSFSTLEIQRTEQGDSAMYLCASSLAAGNYGYTFGSGTRLTVV.

At least ten counts were recorded for this clonotype. This chain joins TRBV2 and TRBJ2-7; 11 bases fit TRBD2. Per germline, CDR1 SNHLY and CDR2 FYNNEI. V gave up 2 bases and J gave up 6 bases; unmatched junction bases: 6. The CDR3 consists of 15 residues. CDR3 sequence reads: CASSERLAGSGEQYF. In DNA, the CDR3 is TGTGCCAGCAGTGAACGACTAGCGGGATCCGGCGAGCAGTACTTC.

The chain links TRBV29-1 to TRBJ1-3; D gene unclear. The V end was cut by 4 bases, the J end by 0 bases, with 7 bases between. CDR3 length equals 13 residues. Germline V gives CDR1 SQVTM, CDR2 ANQGSEA. This CDR3 is CSVVQNSGNTIYF. The CDR3 DNA reads as TGCAGCGTTGTACAGAACTCTGGAAACACCATATATTTT.

This clonotype was seen ten or more times. V and J are TRBV11-1 and TRBJ2-3, with TRBD2 matching 10 bases. Germline assignment: CDR1 SGHAT and CDR2 FQDESV (reference sequence). The CDR3 consists of 16 residues. J gave up 2 bases and V 4 bases, and 6 bases lay outside the gene matches. CDR3 in amino acids: CASSSSGRGATDTQYF. The DNA for the CDR3 is TGTGCCAGCAGCTCAAGCGGGAGGGGGGCCACAGATACGCAGTATTTT.

This chain connects TRBV19 to TRBJ2-3, with a weak D call TRBD1 (6 bases). Germline lookup yields CDR1 LNHDA and CDR2 SQIVND (reference sequence). The ends were cut back, 3 bases at V and 11 bases at J, with 21 bases in the middle. This CDR3 is built from 15 residues. The CDR3 DNA follows: TGTGCCAGTAGTATGGCTTCTCAGGGGTCTTCTAAGCAGTATTTT. Translation: CASSMASQGSSKQYF.

The table lists this clonotype with many counts. The rearrangement links TRBV9 to TRBJ1-1; tentative D call: TRBD1 (6 bases). Per the germline V gene, CDR1 is SGDLS and CDR2 is YYNGEE. The V and J ends lost 3 bases and 3 bases respectively, with 15 bases between them. The CDR3 runs 15 residues. The chain's CDR3 is CASSGDQGLDTEAFF. The CDR3 coding sequence is TGTGCCAGCAGCGGAGACCAGGGGTTGGACACTGAAGCTTTCTTT.

This clonotype was observed a few times. The chain joins TRBV5-1 to TRBJ1-1; unclear D gene. Germline V gives CDR1 SGHRS, CDR2 YFSETQ. V lost 5 bases and J lost 0, with 8 bases in between. The CDR3 consists of 13 residues. CDR3 bases: TGCGCCAGCAGTCATGAGCTGAACACTGAAGCTTTCTTT. It codes for CASSHELNTEAFF. The variable domain in full, with the rest retrieved from reference TRBV5-1 and TRBJ1-1, is KAGVTQTPRYLIKTRGQQVTLSCSPISGHRSVSWYQQTPGQGLQFLFEYFSETQRNKGNFPGRFSGRQFSNSRSEMNVSTLELGDSALYLCASSHELNTEAFFGQGTRLTVV.

This clonotype came up many times. The genes are TRBV27 and TRBJ2-7, with 8 bases that match TRBD1. Trimming removed 5 bases from V and 3 bases from J; junction bases left unmatched: 3. Germline V lookup: CDR1 MNHEY, CDR2 SMNVEV (reference sequence). The CDR3 is made up of 13 amino acids. As DNA, the CDR3 is TGTGCCAGCAGTCGCGGGACAGGCTACGAGCAGTACTTC. Protein product: CASSRGTGYEQYF.

In this sample, this clonotype turned up many times. The rearrangement joins TRBV7-9 to TRBJ2-2; possible D gene TRBD1, 6 bases. Germline loops: CDR1 SEHNR, CDR2 FQNEAQ (reference sequence). Trimming pared 5 bases from V and 5 bases from J, leaving 15 bases between. The CDR3 is 15 residues long. The CDR3 is CASSKVRGKTGELFF. CDR3 nucleotide sequence: TGTGCCAGCAGCAAAGTAAGGGGGAAGACCGGGGAGCTGTTTTTT.

This clonotype was observed at least ten times. The chain uses TRBV11-2 and TRBJ1-2; D might be TRBD1 (5 bases). Trimming left V 4 bases short and J 4 bases short, with 10 bases between. CDR3 size: 13 residues. The germline CDR1 and CDR2 sequences are SGHAT and FQNNGV. The CDR3 nucleotides read TGTGCCAGCAGCTCTACAGGAATCTATGGCTACACCTTC. Protein product: CASSSTGIYGYTF. The full variable domain, completed using reference TRBV11-2 and TRBJ1-2, is EAGVAQSPRYKIIEKRQSVAFWCNPISGHATLYWYQQILGQGPKLLIQFQNNGVVDDSQLPKDRFSAERLKGVDSTLKIQPAKLEDSAVYLCASSSTGIYGYTFGSGTRLTVV.

The chain couples TRBV6-2 or TRBV6-3 to TRBJ2-5, with 11 nucleotides matching TRBD2. CDR1 MNHEY and CDR2 SVGEGT come from the germline V gene. The CDR3 consists of 16 residues. V shed 4 bases, J shed 2 bases, and the junction held 6 bases outside the gene matches. The CDR3 loop reads CASSSPGTSGQETQYF. Here the CDR3 DNA reads TGTGCCAGCAGTTCCCCTGGGACTAGCGGACAAGAGACCCAGTACTTC.

As to this clonotype: With a much larger clone just one base away, this may be a read error. The rearrangement links TRBV20-1 to TRBJ2-5; TRBD1 might be the D (6 bases). The CDR3 has 12 amino acids. Germline-derived CDR1 and CDR2 are DFQATT and SNEGSKA (reference sequence). In DNA form, the CDR3 reads TGCAGTGCTGACCGGGACACAGAGACCCGGTACTTC. It codes for CSADRDTETRYF.

With respect to this clonotype: Being one base from a much bigger clone, this may be a read error. This chain joins TRBV6-1 and TRBJ2-7; either TRBD1 or TRBD2 may supply D (5 bases each). The CDR3 consists of 15 residues. Germline V gives CDR1 MNHNS, CDR2 SASEGT. CDR3 DNA: TGTACCAGCAGTCCCGGTTGGGGGTCGTATTACGAGCAGTACTTC. It codes for CTSSPGWGSYYEQYF.

This clonotype was seen more than once but under ten times. V usage is TRBV5-5 and J usage is TRBJ2-1; 7 bases line up with TRBD2. The V and J ends lost 2 bases and 7 bases, in that order; junction bases with no gene match: 12. The CDR3 extends over 16 amino acids. Germline V lookup: CDR1 SGHKS, CDR2 YYEKEE (reference sequence). CDR3 region: CASSLIAGLGGNEQFF. The CDR3 DNA reads TGTGCCAGCAGCTTAATAGCGGGTCTAGGAGGAAATGAGCAGTTCTTC.

This clonotype was recorded many times. The V gene is TRBV27, the J gene TRBJ1-4, with D unclear. Per the germline V gene, CDR1 is MNHEY and CDR2 is SMNVEV (reference sequence). V was clipped by 3 bases and J by 0 bases, with 11 bases between them. This CDR3 region has 16 residues. CDR3 coding DNA: TGTGCCAGCAGTTTTTCGGGAGATGCAACTAATGAAAAACTGTTTTTT. Translation gives CASSFSGDATNEKLFF.

This sequence joins TRBV6-2 or TRBV6-3 and TRBJ1-5; TRBD1 is a possible D gene (6 bases). Germline V gene data show CDR1 as MNHEY and CDR2 as SVGEGT. V lost 8 bases, J lost 2 bases, and 10 bases lay in between. This CDR3 region has 13 residues. CDR3 sequence (DNA): TGTGCCAGCGCAGGGGCTCGCAATCAGCCCCAGCATTTT. This gives the protein CASAGARNQPQHF.

This clonotype has a handful of counts. J is TRBJ2-4 and V is TRBV18; 8 bases agree with TRBD2. J was trimmed by 0 bases and V by 1 base; bases with no gene match: 8. This CDR3 is 18 amino acids long. The germline CDR1 and CDR2 sequences are KGHSH and LQKENI. The chain's CDR3 is CASSPQRQLAVAKNIQYF. CDR3 bases: TGTGCCAGCTCACCACAGAGACAACTAGCGGTAGCCAAAAACATTCAGTACTTC.